This T cell receptor beta chain was profiled in a study of Ad26.COV2.S vaccination and SARS-CoV-2 variants. V shed 1 base, J shed 7 bases, and the junction held 8 bases outside the gene matches. Germline CDR1 and CDR2: LGHDT and YNNKEL (reference sequence). The CDR3 is made up of 17 amino acids. Produced via immunoSEQ multiplex PCR; TCRdb's table is partial and in-frame only. The table includes about 390,000 clones, approximately 92% detected once. This sample's treatment: over 15 received Ad26.COV2.S at low or high dose, single or two shots; about 5 received placebo; per-sample allocation not given. On day 63 after the first injection, vaccine and placebo recipients gave samples. An adult of 18-55 years in Boston served as donor.

The source was peripheral blood, collected in a trial of Ad26.COV2.S vaccine versus placebo. The clonotype originates from a person between 18 and 65 years old who received the Ad26.COV2.S COVID-19 vaccine or a placebo. V usage is TRBV3-1 (or the pseudogene TRBV3-2) and J usage is TRBJ2-1; 12 bases line up with TRBD2. The CDR3 nucleotides are TGTGCCAGCAGCCAAGGATTCGGACTAGCGGGGAATAATGAGCAGTTCTTC. Its translation is CASSQGFGLAGNNEQFF.